The rows below give T cell receptor beta chains drawn from one sample of a study of blood T cell repertoires in COVID-19. Data came from immunoSEQ multiplex PCR; TCRdb stores just in-frame clones and leaves some out. The profile shows about 180,000 clones, just under 90% of them singletons. The sample taken for sequencing was peripheral blood. All receptors derive from a woman between 65 and 79 years old with COVID-19, enrolled during active disease. The CDR3 runs from the conserved cysteine through the conserved F or W. A D gene is named only where the DNA matches it firmly. Size tells how often a clone was seen (once, few, many) or the class of an expanded clone, and some rows leave it out.

d_gene,len,abundance,v_gene,j_gene,CDR3aa,CDR3nt
.,12,.,TRBV18,TRBJ2-7,CASSPSSYEQYF,TGTGCCAGCTCACCGAGCTCCTACGAGCAGTACTTC
TRBD2,15,.,TRBV7-2,TRBJ2-7,CASSLSAGVRAEQYF,TGTGCCAGCAGCTTATCCGCGGGAGTTCGGGCCGAGCAGTACTTC
TRBD1,13,.,TRBV7-2,TRBJ1-1,CASSGRQGRWAFF,TGTGCCAGCAGCGGCCGACAGGGTAGGTGGGCTTTCTTT
TRBD2,19,.,TRBV27,TRBJ2-1,CASSLLPGTSGIQANEQFF,TGTGCCAGCAGTTTACTTCCGGGGACTAGCGGGATACAGGCCAATGAGCAGTTCTTC
TRBD2,16,.,TRBV11-3,TRBJ2-5,CASSLGGLAGSETQYF,TGTGCCAGCAGCTTAGGGGGACTAGCGGGATCTGAGACCCAGTACTTC
TRBD1,15,.,TRBV5-1,TRBJ1-1,CASSWLGQGGTEAFF,TGCGCCAGCAGCTGGCTCGGACAGGGGGGTACTGAAGCTTTCTTT
.,15,.,TRBV28,TRBJ1-1,CASSFFSGENTEAFF,TGTGCCAGCAGTTTTTTCTCCGGGGAGAACACTGAAGCTTTCTTT
.,15,.,TRBV3-1/TRBV3-2,TRBJ2-5,CASSQQPRREETQYF,TGTGCCAGCAGCCAGCAACCTAGGCGGGAAGAGACCCAGTACTTC
TRBD1,13,.,TRBV19,TRBJ2-7,CASSKTGVDEQYF,TGTGCCAGTAGCAAGACAGGGGTGGACGAGCAGTACTTC
TRBD2,15,.,TRBV7-8,TRBJ2-3,CASSPLAGHTDTQYF,TGTGCCAGCAGCCCACTAGCGGGCCACACAGATACGCAGTATTTT
.,14,.,TRBV28,TRBJ1-1,CASSTGQPTGEAFF,TGTGCCAGCAGTACCGGTCAACCTACGGGTGAAGCTTTCTTT
TRBD2,13,once,TRBV28,TRBJ2-2,CAGASGLTGELFF,TGTGCCGGGGCTAGCGGCCTCACCGGGGAGCTGTTTTTT
.,14,.,TRBV19,TRBJ1-1,CASSGGVRWAEAFF,TGTGCCAGTAGTGGAGGAGTTCGGTGGGCTGAAGCTTTCTTT
TRBD1,14,.,TRBV6-2/TRBV6-3,TRBJ1-1,CASSRGTGGIEAFF,TGTGCCAGCAGTCGGGGGACAGGGGGCATTGAAGCTTTCTTT
TRBD2,16,.,TRBV12-5,TRBJ2-7,CASGLVLRAGGYEQYF,TGTGCTAGTGGTTTGGTACTTCGAGCGGGAGGGTACGAGCAGTACTTC
TRBD1,17,.,TRBV7-2,TRBJ2-1,CASSLDTRTGHYNEQFF,TGTGCCAGCAGCTTAGATACTAGGACAGGGCACTACAATGAGCAGTTCTTC
.,13,.,TRBV19,TRBJ1-2,CASSAIRGYGYTF,TGTGCCAGTAGTGCTATTAGGGGCTATGGCTACACCTTC
TRBD2,16,.,TRBV28,TRBJ2-1,CASSSAGTSGYNEQFF,TGTGCCAGCAGCAGTGCCGGGACTAGCGGTTACAATGAGCAGTTCTTC
.,15,.,TRBV5-1,TRBJ2-3,CASTASRSRTDTQYF,TGCGCCAGCACCGCGAGTCGCTCTCGCACAGATACGCAGTATTTT